This T cell receptor beta chain is drawn from a study of tumor and adjacent non-tumor tissue in lung cancer. Study in general: Patients comprised about a dozen adenocarcinoma, 2 squamous cell carcinoma and 1 small cell lung cancer. Stage I to III disease affected about ten men and 4 or 5 women aged 31 to 76. Study results and caveats: Significantly higher TCR diversity was found in tumor than normal lung. Tumor repertoires had a smaller top 100 clone share than normal lung.

The library came from three nested PCR rounds adapted from ARM-PCR protocols. TCRdb reanalysed the multiplex PCR reads using MiXCR and keeps one entry per CDR3 protein. The table includes 100,000 to 150,000 distinct CDR3 sequences, 66% detected once. RNA was extracted from bulk tissue without any cell sorting. This clonotype was counted ten times or more. Its cognate antigen is unknown. Sample: lung tumor tissue. The receptor was derived from a man aged 25 to 45 with non-small cell lung cancer.

CDR3: CSARRTSGGSYEQYF. In DNA, the CDR3 is TGCAGTGCTCGAAGGACTAGCGGGGGGTCCTACGAGCAGTACTTC. This rearrangement joins TRBV20-1 to TRBJ2-7; the match to TRBD2 covers 14 bases. Germline CDR1 DFQATT, CDR2 SNEGSKA (reference sequence). The ends lost 5 bases at V and 1 base at J; junction bases unmatched: 4. The CDR3 has 15 amino acids.